What follows are 5 T cell receptor beta chains derived from one specimen sequenced in a study of long-term antiretroviral therapy in people with HIV. Investigators performed immunoSEQ version v3.0 at survey level. Profiled with immunoSEQ multiplex PCR; TCRdb holds only in-frame clones, not every one. Altogether around 30,000 clones are present, 94% being singletons, with the ten largest covering roughly 2.5%. The sequences come from unsorted PBMCs, collected roughly 7.1 years after starting antiretroviral therapy. These receptors all stem from a man in his forties or fifties with HIV.

The chain links TRBV7-6 to TRBJ2-7, with 9 positions matching TRBD1. J gave up 8 bases and V 3 bases, and 8 bases lay outside the gene matches. CDR1 and CDR2 from the germline V gene are SGHVS and FNYEAQ. The CDR3 is 14 amino acids. This CDR3 reads CASSFPGTGSQQYF. In DNA, the CDR3 is TGTGCCAGCAGCTTTCCCGGGACAGGGTCGCAGCAGTACTTC. Using reference TRBV7-6 and TRBJ2-7 for the parts outside the CDR3, the full variable domain is GAGVSQSPRYKVTKRGQDVALRCDPISGHVSLYWYRQALGQGPEFLTYFNYEAQQDKSGLPNDRFSAERPEGSISTLTIQRTEQRDSAMYRCASSFPGTGSQQYFGPGTRLTVT.

To note about this clone: The sample has other DNA sequences that encode this CDR3 too. This chain connects TRBV10-3 to TRBJ1-1; 12 nucleotides match TRBD1. The CDR3 is 14 amino acids. Trimming cost V 6 bases and J 4 bases; bases outside gene matches: 3. CDR1 and CDR2 from the germline V gene are ENHRY and SYGVKD. CDR3 sequence: CAIRPGQGATEAFF. The CDR3 DNA sequence: TGTGCCATCAGACCGGGACAGGGGGCCACTGAAGCTTTCTTT.

Here the CDR3 reads CASTGGQGSFQPQHF. CDR3 sequence (DNA): TGTGCCAGCACGGGGGGACAGGGTTCATTCCAGCCCCAGCATTTT. The chain carries TRBV6-1 and TRBJ1-5; TRBD1 agrees at 9 bases. The V segment lost 7 bases and the J segment 7 bases; nucleotides outside the gene matches: 11. Per germline, CDR1 MNHNS and CDR2 SASEGT. The CDR3 runs to 15 residues.

This clone was observed a single time. The chain couples TRBV9 to TRBJ2-3; D is ambiguous. The CDR3 length is 14 residues. Germline CDR1 and CDR2: SGDLS and YYNGEE. Trimming pared 0 bases from V and 2 bases from J, leaving 7 bases between. The chain's CDR3 is CASSVVDITDTQYF. The CDR3 bases are TGTGCCAGCAGCGTAGTAGACATCACAGATACGCAGTATTTT.

This clone came up once. The chain uses TRBV4-2 and TRBJ1-1, with a possible D match to TRBD1 (6 bases). Germline V CDR1 and CDR2: LGHNA, YNFKEQ. V gave up 1 base and J gave up 4 bases, with 13 bases separating them. There are 15 residues in the CDR3. CDR3 nucleotide sequence: TGTGCCAGCAGCCAAGTTGGGCCAGGGGCCACTGAAGCTTTCTTT. Amino acids: CASSQVGPGATEAFF.